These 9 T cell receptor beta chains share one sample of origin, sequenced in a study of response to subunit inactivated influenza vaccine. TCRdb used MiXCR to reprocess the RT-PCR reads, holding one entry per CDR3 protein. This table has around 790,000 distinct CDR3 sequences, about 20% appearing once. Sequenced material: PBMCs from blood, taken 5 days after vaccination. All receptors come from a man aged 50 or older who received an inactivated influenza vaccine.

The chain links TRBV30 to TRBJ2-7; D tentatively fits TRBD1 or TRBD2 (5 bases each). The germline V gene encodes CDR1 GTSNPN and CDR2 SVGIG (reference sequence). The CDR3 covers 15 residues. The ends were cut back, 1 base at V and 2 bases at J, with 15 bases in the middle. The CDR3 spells CAWSGGLRDPYEQYF. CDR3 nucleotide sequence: TGTGCCTGGAGTGGGGGCCTACGGGACCCCTACGAGCAGTACTTC.

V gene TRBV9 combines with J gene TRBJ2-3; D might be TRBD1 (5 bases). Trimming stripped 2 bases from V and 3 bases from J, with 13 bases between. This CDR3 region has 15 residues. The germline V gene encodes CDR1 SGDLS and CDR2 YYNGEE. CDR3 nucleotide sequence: TGTGCCAGCAGCGTCGCGCAGGGATTGACAGATACGCAGTATTTT. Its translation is CASSVAQGLTDTQYF.

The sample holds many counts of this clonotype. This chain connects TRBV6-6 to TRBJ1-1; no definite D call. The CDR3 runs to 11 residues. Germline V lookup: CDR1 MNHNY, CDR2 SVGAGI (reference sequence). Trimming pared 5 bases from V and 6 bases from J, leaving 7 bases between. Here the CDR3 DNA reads TGTGCCAGCAGTAACTTCGCTGAAGCTTTCTTT. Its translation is CASSNFAEAFF.

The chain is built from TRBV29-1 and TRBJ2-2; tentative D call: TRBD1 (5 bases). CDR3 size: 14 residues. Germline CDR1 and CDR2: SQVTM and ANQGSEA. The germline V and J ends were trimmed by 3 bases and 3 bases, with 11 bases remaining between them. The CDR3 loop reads CSVDMGRDTGELFF. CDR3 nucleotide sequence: TGCAGCGTTGATATGGGGCGAGACACCGGGGAGCTGTTTTTT.

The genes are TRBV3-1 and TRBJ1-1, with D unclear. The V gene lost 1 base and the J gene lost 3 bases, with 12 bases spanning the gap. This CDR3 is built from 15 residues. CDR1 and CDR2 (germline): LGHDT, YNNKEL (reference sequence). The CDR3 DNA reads TGTGCCAGCAGCCAAGTGGATATTCGACACACTGAAGCTTTCTTT. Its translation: CASSQVDIRHTEAFF.

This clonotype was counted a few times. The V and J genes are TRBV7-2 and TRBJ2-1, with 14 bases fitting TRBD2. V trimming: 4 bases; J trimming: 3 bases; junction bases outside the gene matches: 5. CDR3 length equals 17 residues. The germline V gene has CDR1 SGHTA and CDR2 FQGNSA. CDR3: CASSWGTSGSLYNEQFF. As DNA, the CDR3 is TGTGCCAGCAGCTGGGGGACTAGCGGGAGTCTCTACAATGAGCAGTTCTTC.

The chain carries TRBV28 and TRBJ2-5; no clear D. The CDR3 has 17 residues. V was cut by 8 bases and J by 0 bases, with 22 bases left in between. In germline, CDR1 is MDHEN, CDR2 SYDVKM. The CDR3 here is CASQPSSGSAHQETQYF. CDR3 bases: TGTGCCAGCCAACCCTCGTCCGGCAGCGCCCACCAAGAGACCCAGTACTTC. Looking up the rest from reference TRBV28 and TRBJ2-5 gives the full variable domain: DVKVTQSSRYLVKRTGEKVFLECVQDMDHENMFWYRQDPGLGLRLIYFSYDVKMKEKGDIPEGYSVSREKKERFSLILESASTNQTSMYLCASQPSSGSAHQETQYFGPGTRLLVL.

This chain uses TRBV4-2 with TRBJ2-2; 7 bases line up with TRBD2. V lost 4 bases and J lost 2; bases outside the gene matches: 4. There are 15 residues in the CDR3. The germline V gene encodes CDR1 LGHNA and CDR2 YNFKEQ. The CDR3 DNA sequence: TGTGCCAGCAGCCGCCGGGGGGAAAACACCGGGGAGCTGTTTTTT. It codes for CASSRRGENTGELFF.

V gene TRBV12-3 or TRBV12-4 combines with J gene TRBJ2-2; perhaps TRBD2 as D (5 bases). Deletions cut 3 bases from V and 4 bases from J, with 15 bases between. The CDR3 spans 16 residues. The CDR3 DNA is TGTGCCAGCAGTTTTCAAGAGGGTTGGGGCACCGGGGAGCTGTTTTTT. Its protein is CASSFQEGWGTGELFF.